The 30 T cell receptor beta chains presented below share a single source sample, sequenced in a study of regulatory T cells in long-lasting Graves disease. Sample time point: newly diagnosed GD, antithyroid drugs for less than 3 months. The authors made the TCR library using RNA they extracted from PBMCs. Both iRepertoire HTBI primers and Arm-PCR of CDR3 regions were used to build the TCR beta libraries. One entry per CDR3 protein, called by TCRdb with MiXCR from the multiplex PCR reads. The sample lists more than 300,000 distinct CDR3 sequences, around 15% occurring once. The starting material was peripheral blood mononuclear cells (PBMCs), obtained at new diagnosis, from a patient treated with antithyroid drugs. These receptors were collected from a female donor with Graves disease.

This clonotype appeared many times. V and J are TRBV7-9 and TRBJ1-2; D is unresolved. Trimming cost V 5 bases and J 6 bases, with 13 bases left between them. This CDR3 spans 13 amino acids. Germline CDR1 is SEHNR and CDR2 is FQNEAQ (reference sequence). This chain's CDR3 is CASSPGWPDGYTF. For the CDR3, the DNA is TGTGCCAGCAGCCCCGGGTGGCCGGATGGCTACACCTTC.

As DNA, the CDR3 is TGTGCCAGCAGGCGTGACACAGATACGCAGTATTTT. It yields the protein CASRRDTDTQYF. The V and J genes are TRBV7-2 and TRBJ2-3; D is unresolved. Trimming left V 6 bases short and J 2 bases short, with 6 bases between. The CDR3 covers 12 residues. CDR1 and CDR2 from the germline V gene are SGHTA and FQGNSA.

This clonotype was found once. A far larger clone is one nucleotide away, so this likely arose from a read error. The chain has TRBV20-1 and TRBJ2-3; no clear D gene. The DNA end favors TRBJ1-1, so the J call may be wrong. Looked up from germline, CDR1 is DFQATT and CDR2 is SNEGSKA (reference sequence). The CDR3 extends over 19 amino acids. The DNA of the CDR3 is TGCAGTGCTAGAGTTCTCCTCCCTTATCTGACCAGTCGGTACACTGGAGCTTTCTTT. It is translated as CSARVLLPYLTSRYTGAFF.

In the case of this clonotype: A much larger clone lies a single base off, so this may be a read error. The chain uses TRBV10-3 and TRBJ2-5, with unresolved D. V lost 3 bases and J 0 bases, leaving 5 bases between the germline ends. This CDR3 has 13 amino acids. Germline V gene lookup returns CDR1 ENHRY and CDR2 SYGVKD. The CDR3 loop is CAISDGYQETQYF. The CDR3 DNA sequence: TGTGCCATCAGTGACGGGTACCAAGAGACCCAGTACTTC.

This clonotype occurred many times. This chain connects TRBV7-2 to TRBJ2-5, with 9 nucleotides matching TRBD2. The V gene's germline CDR1 is SGHTA and CDR2 FQGNSA. The CDR3 totals 16 residues. Trimming at V came to 4 bases and at J to 4 bases, leaving 10 bases not matched to a gene. The CDR3 DNA follows: TGTGCCAGCAGCTATAGGCGGGAGGGCCGCAGAGAGACCCAGTACTTC. It specifies CASSYRREGRRETQYF.

At least ten counts were recorded for this clonotype. J is TRBJ1-5 and V is TRBV29-1; D is perhaps TRBD1 (6 bases). Germline V gives CDR1 SQVTM, CDR2 ANQGSEA. Trimming took off 5 bases at V and 1 base at J, with 12 bases between the two ends. The CDR3 has 14 amino acids. CDR3 protein: CSVKTGGSNQPQHF. In DNA form, the CDR3 reads TGCAGCGTTAAGACAGGTGGAAGCAATCAGCCCCAGCATTTT.

This sequence joins TRBV27 and TRBJ2-7, with TRBD2 as a possible D gene (5 bases). Per the germline V gene, CDR1 is MNHEY and CDR2 is SMNVEV (reference sequence). This CDR3 comprises 14 residues. V was pared by 6 bases and J by 6 bases, with 18 bases between. The CDR3 region has the DNA TGTGCCAGCAGCGAAGGGATGGGGAGCGGCGAGCAGTACTTC. Translating gives CASSEGMGSGEQYF.

V gene TRBV9 combines with J gene TRBJ2-4; 7 bases line up with TRBD2. This CDR3 spans 16 amino acids. V was clipped by 0 bases and J by 0 bases; unmatched bases: 3. Germline V CDR1 and CDR2: SGDLS, YYNGEE. The DNA for the CDR3 is TGTGCCAGCAGCGTAGGAGTAGCGGGAGCCAAAAACATTCAGTACTTC. Its protein is CASSVGVAGAKNIQYF. Full variable domain (remainder filled in from reference TRBV9 and TRBJ2-4): DSGVTQTPKHLITATGQRVTLRCSPRSGDLSVYWYQQSLDQGLQFLIQYYNGEERAKGNILERFSAQQFPDLHSELNLSSLELGDSALYFCASSVGVAGAKNIQYFGAGTRLSVL.

This clonotype was observed at least ten times. V usage is TRBV30 and J usage is TRBJ2-2; the D is unclear. The CDR3 runs 11 residues. The germline CDR1 and CDR2 sequences are GTSNPN and SVGIG (reference sequence). V was clipped by 3 bases and J by 8 bases, with 7 bases between them. This CDR3 is CAWSETGELFF. The CDR3, as DNA: TGTGCCTGGAGCGAAACTGGGGAGCTGTTTTTT.

This clonotype was seen ten or more times. This chain links TRBV27 with TRBJ2-7, with D perhaps given as TRBD1 or TRBD2 (6 bases each). The CDR3 runs 13 residues. Per germline, CDR1 MNHEY and CDR2 SMNVEV (reference sequence). V was clipped by 4 bases and J by 6 bases, with 13 bases between them. This CDR3 is CASSWSRGGEQYF. CDR3 in DNA: TGTGCCAGCAGTTGGTCCAGGGGAGGCGAGCAGTACTTC.

The V call is TRBV4-3, the J call TRBJ1-3, with a possible D match to TRBD1 (6 bases). Germline V gene data show CDR1 as LGHNA and CDR2 as YSLEER. V lost 0 bases and J 0 bases, leaving 9 bases between the germline ends. CDR3 length: 16 amino acids. CDR3 coding DNA: TGCGCCAGCAGCCAAGAAACAGGGCACTCTGGAAACACCATATATTTT. Translating gives CASSQETGHSGNTIYF.

This clonotype showed up just a few times. A much larger clone differs from this one at a single base, so this may be a read error. The chain combines TRBV28 with TRBJ2-2; 7 bases align to TRBD1. The CDR3 is made up of 17 amino acids. The V gene's germline CDR1 is MDHEN and CDR2 SYDVKM. CDR3 bases: TGTGCCAGCAGATTCTTGACAGGGCATTCGAACACCAGGGAGCTGTTTTTT. Translated, it gives CASRFLTGHSNTRELFF.

This chain uses TRBV6-1 with TRBJ2-7; D gene unclear. V was clipped by 6 bases and J by 5 bases, with 8 bases between them. The germline V gene has CDR1 MNHNS and CDR2 SASEGT. This CDR3 comprises 11 residues. The CDR3 region is CASRIRDEQYF. CDR3 coding DNA: TGTGCCAGCAGGATAAGGGACGAGCAGTACTTC.

A remark on this clonotype: A much larger clone lies a single base off, so this may be a read error. The V gene is TRBV30, the J gene TRBJ2-1, with TRBD2 matching 8 bases. The CDR3 consists of 16 residues. Germline V gives CDR1 GTSNPN, CDR2 SVGIG (reference sequence). CDR3 DNA: TGTGCCTGGAGTTTCAGCGGGAGTCGCGGCTTTAATGGGCAGTTCTTC. Encoded protein: CAWSFSGSRGFNGQFF.

This clonotype has a count of ten or more. The V and J genes are TRBV6-1 and TRBJ2-3; a possible D gene is TRBD2 (6 bases). Germline assignment: CDR1 MNHNS and CDR2 SASEGT. CDR3 length equals 14 residues. The V end was cut by 5 bases, the J end by 5 bases, with 14 bases between. The CDR3 nucleotides are TGTGCCAGCAGTCCCCGGGACTTCGAAGATACGCAGTATTTT. Protein: CASSPRDFEDTQYF.

The table lists this clonotype with many counts. The chain recombines TRBV27 with TRBJ1-2; 9 nucleotides line up with TRBD1. This CDR3 is built from 14 residues. Trimming removed 3 bases from V and 7 bases from J; junction bases left unmatched: 6. Germline V CDR1 and CDR2: MNHEY, SMNVEV (reference sequence). CDR3 sequence: CASSFSDRGGGYTF. In DNA form, the CDR3 reads TGTGCCAGCAGTTTTTCCGACAGGGGGGGTGGCTACACCTTC.

This clonotype occurred many times. V usage is TRBV3-1 and J usage is TRBJ1-1, with a possible D match to TRBD1 (5 bases). The CDR3 runs to 15 residues. The V end lost 0 bases, the J end lost 4 bases, and 12 bases lay between the germline ends. Germline CDR1 reads LGHDT; CDR2 reads YNNKEL (reference sequence). CDR3 coding DNA: TGTGCCAGCAGCCAAGAGGAAAGGGGTGGCACTGAAGCTTTCTTT. Translation gives CASSQEERGGTEAFF.

This clonotype came up a few times. The rearrangement uses TRBV6-1 and TRBJ1-3; D is ambiguous. V lost 6 bases, J lost 3 bases, and 15 bases lay in between. In germline, CDR1 is MNHNS, CDR2 SASEGT. CDR3 size: 15 residues. The CDR3 DNA reads as TGTGCCAGCAGCCCCACTGAGGAGTATGGAAACACCATATATTTT. Translating gives CASSPTEEYGNTIYF.

This clonotype is a singleton in its sample. The genes are TRBV2 and TRBJ1-6; D may be TRBD1 (5 bases). V lost 3 bases, J lost 8 bases, and 17 bases lay in between. The CDR3 has 16 amino acids. CDR1 is SNHLY and CDR2 is FYNNEI in the germline V gene. The CDR3 region has the DNA TGTGCCAGCAGTGACGGGACGGGGGTGGGGTATTCACCCCTCCACTTT. Translated: CASSDGTGVGYSPLHF.

This clonotype was detected many times. V gene TRBV4-1 combines with J gene TRBJ2-7, with 8 bases lining up with TRBD2. Germline-derived CDR1 and CDR2 are MGHRA and YSYEKL. This CDR3 contains 15 residues. V trimming: 0 bases; J trimming: 6 bases; junction bases outside the gene matches: 7. Here the CDR3 DNA reads TGCGCCAGCAGCCAAGATCATAGCGGGAAACTCGAGCAGTACTTC. Its protein product is CASSQDHSGKLEQYF.

This clonotype was seen more than once but under ten times. J is TRBJ1-2 and V is TRBV7-2, with D perhaps matching TRBD1 (5 bases). Trimming removed 5 bases at V and 4 bases at J, with 23 bases between. The CDR3 loop spans 17 amino acids. Germline V gene lookup returns CDR1 SGHTA and CDR2 FQGNSA. As DNA, the CDR3 is TGTGCCAGCAGCCAGAAATCGGGCAGGGCCTTGGGCTATGGCTACACCTTC. Translating it yields CASSQKSGRALGYGYTF.

This clonotype was found many times. This sequence joins TRBV12-3 or TRBV12-4 and TRBJ2-1, with D possibly being TRBD1 (6 bases). Trimming removed 4 bases at V and 14 bases at J, with 9 bases between. The CDR3 has 10 amino acids. CDR3 region: CASSSGTKFF. The CDR3 nucleotides read TGTGCCAGCAGTTCAGGGACAAAGTTCTTC.

The rearrangement uses TRBV6-5 and TRBJ2-2, with 13 positions matching TRBD2. CDR3 length: 16 residues. CDR1 MNHEY and CDR2 SVGAGI come from the germline V gene. Trimming at V came to 4 bases and at J to 4 bases, leaving 3 bases not matched to a gene. The CDR3: CASSWGLAGFTGELFF. DNA of the CDR3: TGTGCCAGCAGTTGGGGACTAGCGGGATTCACCGGGGAGCTGTTTTTT.

This clonotype was seen more than once but under ten times. The chain has TRBV5-4 and TRBJ2-1, with TRBD2 as a possible D gene (7 bases). Germline CDR1 SGHNT, CDR2 YYREEE (reference sequence). V lost 0 bases, J lost 7 bases, and 14 bases lay in between. The CDR3 sequence is 15 residues long. The CDR3 nucleotides are TGTGCCAGCAGCTTGGGACGGGGGGCGGATAATGAGCAGTTCTTC. Translating gives CASSLGRGADNEQFF.

This clonotype was counted at least ten times. The chain links TRBV3-1 to TRBJ2-3; D is possibly TRBD1 (6 bases). CDR1 and CDR2 from the germline V gene are LGHDT and YNNKEL (reference sequence). This CDR3 spans 19 amino acids. Trimming removed 0 bases from V and 0 bases from J, with 19 bases in between. This CDR3 reads CASSQDLGATGESTDTQYF. Here the CDR3 DNA reads TGTGCCAGCAGCCAAGATCTAGGTGCGACAGGAGAAAGCACAGATACGCAGTATTTT.

The sample holds many counts of this clonotype. The V gene is TRBV6-5, the J gene TRBJ2-5; no definite D call. This CDR3 region has 14 residues. Per the germline V gene, CDR1 is MNHEY and CDR2 is SVGAGI. Trimming pared 4 bases from V and 5 bases from J, leaving 14 bases between. The CDR3 loop reads CASSSEPIGETQYF. The CDR3 DNA is TGTGCCAGCAGTTCGGAACCGATTGGTGAGACCCAGTACTTC.

This clonotype was observed at least ten times. The genes are TRBV25-1 and TRBJ2-1; the D is unclear. Germline CDR1 reads MGHDK; CDR2 reads SYGVNS. Trimming pared 4 bases from V and 5 bases from J, leaving 15 bases between. This CDR3 spans 15 amino acids. The CDR3: CASSGHPPSDNEQFF. CDR3 DNA sequence: TGTGCCAGCAGTGGTCACCCACCATCGGACAATGAGCAGTTCTTC.

This clonotype was picked up many times. The chain combines TRBV20-1 with TRBJ2-7, with D maybe TRBD2 (6 bases). Germline assignment: CDR1 DFQATT and CDR2 SNEGSKA (reference sequence). The CDR3 covers 11 residues. Trimming left V 3 bases short and J 6 bases short, with 9 bases between. CDR3 region: CSARRGTEQYF. CDR3 nucleotides: TGCAGTGCTAGGCGGGGTACCGAGCAGTACTTC.

This clonotype was detected ten times or more. The J gene is TRBJ1-2, the V gene TRBV29-1; no firm D call. This CDR3 has 15 amino acids. The germline CDR1 and CDR2 sequences are SQVTM and ANQGSEA. V was pared by 0 bases and J by 2 bases, with 13 bases between. The CDR3 coding sequence is TGCAGCGTTGAAGATTGGCCGAGCAAAAACTATGGCTACACCTTC. It translates to CSVEDWPSKNYGYTF.

This clonotype appeared many times. The chain employs TRBV7-3 and TRBJ2-6; the match to TRBD1 covers 8 bases. The CDR3 consists of 16 residues. V lost 6 bases to trimming and J lost 2 bases; unmatched junction nucleotides: 6. Germline CDR1 and CDR2: SGHTA and FQGTGA. In DNA, the CDR3 is TGTGCCAGCAGGTCCCGGGACAGGACTGGGGCCAACGTCCTGACTTTC. Protein product: CASRSRDRTGANVLTF.